A single sample is the source of the 23 T cell receptor beta chains below, sequenced in a study. TCRdb reanalysed the RT-PCR reads using MiXCR and keeps one entry per CDR3 protein. The sample carries hundreds of thousands of distinct CDR3 sequences, 12% to 15% recorded once. The specimen was memory CD4+ T cells from blood. The receptors shown here come from a female donor in good health, serving as a healthy control.

This clonotype came up many times. V is TRBV20-1 and J is TRBJ2-7; the match to TRBD2 covers 13 bases. The CDR3 covers 15 residues. Germline CDR1 reads DFQATT; CDR2 reads SNEGSKA (reference sequence). The V gene end was trimmed by 4 bases and the J gene end by 4 bases; junction bases not matched to a gene: 7. The chain's CDR3 is CSATRGLAGEYEQYF. CDR3 sequence (DNA): TGCAGTGCTACAAGAGGACTAGCGGGAGAATACGAGCAGTACTTC.

The CDR3: CASRPGVSETYGYTF. The CDR3 DNA is TGCGCCAGCAGACCCGGGGTTTCAGAGACATATGGCTACACCTTC. The chain couples TRBV5-1 to TRBJ1-2; no clear D. There are 15 residues in the CDR3. V lost 5 bases and J lost 5, with 19 bases in between. CDR1 and CDR2 (germline): SGHRS, YFSETQ.

This clonotype has only one observation. A much larger clone differs from this one at a single base, so this may be a read error. V usage is TRBV29-1 and J usage is TRBJ2-3; D not certain. Trimming removed 3 bases from V and 0 bases from J, with 4 bases in between. This CDR3 is 12 amino acids long. Germline V lookup: CDR1 SQVTM, CDR2 ANQGSEA. CDR3 sequence reads: CSVEKSTDTQYF. In nucleotides, the CDR3 is TGCAGCGTTGAGAAGAGCACAGATACGCAGTATTTT.

The chain uses TRBV9 and TRBJ2-7; D remains ambiguous. Germline V lookup: CDR1 SGDLS, CDR2 YYNGEE. The CDR3 covers 14 residues. Trimming removed 0 bases from V and 2 bases from J, with 9 bases in between. CDR3 amino acids: CASSVGQIPYEQYF. The CDR3 coding sequence is TGTGCCAGCAGCGTAGGCCAAATCCCCTACGAGCAGTACTTC. The full variable domain, rest sourced from reference TRBV9 and TRBJ2-7, is DSGVTQTPKHLITATGQRVTLRCSPRSGDLSVYWYQQSLDQGLQFLIQYYNGEERAKGNILERFSAQQFPDLHSELNLSSLELGDSALYFCASSVGQIPYEQYFGPGTRLTVT.

The sample holds a few counts of this clonotype. V gene TRBV10-3 combines with J gene TRBJ2-7; TRBD2 aligns across 15 bases. The CDR3 contains 16 residues. V lost 10 bases, J lost 0 bases, and 7 bases stayed unmatched. Germline-derived CDR1 and CDR2 are ENHRY and SYGVKD. CDR3 region: CATLTGLAGGSYEQYF. In DNA, the CDR3 is TGTGCCACCTTAACGGGACTAGCGGGAGGCTCCTACGAGCAGTACTTC.

The gene calls are TRBV6-5 and TRBJ2-6; tentatively, D is TRBD2 (6 bases). This CDR3 is built from 17 residues. Germline CDR1 is MNHEY and CDR2 is SVGAGI. Trimming removed 6 bases at V and 4 bases at J, with 19 bases between. The CDR3 bases are TGTGCCAGCAGACTACTTAGCGGCGGATCAGGGGCCAACGTCCTGACTTTC. This codes for CASRLLSGGSGANVLTF.

Ten or more counts support this clonotype. This chain links TRBV20-1 with TRBJ2-7, with TRBD2 matching 7 bases. The J segment lost 5 bases and the V segment lost 1 base, leaving 5 bases of the junction unmatched. Germline values: CDR1 DFQATT, CDR2 SNEGSKA (reference sequence). The length of the CDR3 is 13 residues. The CDR3: CSARAGTTHEQYF. The DNA for the CDR3 is TGCAGTGCTAGAGCCGGGACTACACACGAGCAGTACTTC.

This chain connects TRBV7-3 to TRBJ2-3; D gene unclear. This CDR3 is built from 15 residues. With 5 bases removed from V and 9 bases from J, the gap between germline ends came to 21 bases. Germline V lookup: CDR1 SGHTA, CDR2 FQGTGA. This CDR3 is CASSREFEETETQYF. In DNA form, the CDR3 reads TGTGCCAGCAGCCGCGAGTTTGAGGAAACGGAAACGCAGTATTTT.

This clonotype was detected many times. This chain joins TRBV20-1 and TRBJ2-1; D possibly corresponds to TRBD2 (5 bases). Per germline, CDR1 DFQATT and CDR2 SNEGSKA (reference sequence). V was pared by 1 base and J by 0 bases, with 13 bases between. This CDR3 comprises 16 residues. The chain's CDR3 is CSARGGSASSYNEQFF. DNA for the CDR3: TGCAGTGCTAGAGGAGGGTCTGCAAGCTCCTACAATGAGCAGTTCTTC.

Ten or more counts support this clonotype. Sequence at one end of the junction differs from germline and may be a read error. J is TRBJ2-5 and V is TRBV7-2; D is possibly TRBD2 (5 bases). There are 15 residues in the CDR3. Germline CDR1 is SGHTA and CDR2 is FQGNSA. CDR3 DNA sequence: TGTGCCAGCAGTTTAGCGAGCGGTAGCCAAGAGACCCAGTACTTC. It translates to CASSLASGSQETQYF.

This clonotype appeared a few times. The CDR3 sequence: CSASTDGQGYGYTF. CDR3 coding DNA: TGCAGTGCTTCAACCGACGGACAGGGATATGGCTACACCTTC. This chain connects TRBV20-1 to TRBJ1-2, with 8 bases aligning to TRBD1. The CDR3 is 14 residues long. Germline-derived CDR1 and CDR2 are DFQATT and SNEGSKA (reference sequence). J was trimmed by 5 bases and V by 5 bases; bases with no gene match: 10.

The sample holds many counts of this clonotype. The rearrangement uses TRBV7-9 and TRBJ1-2; no firm D call. Trimming removed 5 bases from V and 6 bases from J, with 13 bases in between. CDR1 is SEHNR and CDR2 is FQNEAQ in the germline V gene (reference sequence). This CDR3 spans 13 amino acids. The CDR3 loop reads CASSPPQRDGYTF. CDR3 DNA sequence: TGTGCCAGCAGCCCCCCCCAAAGGGATGGCTACACCTTC. Combining the CDR3 with reference TRBV7-9 and TRBJ1-2 gives the whole variable domain DTGVSQNPRHKITKRGQNVTFRCDPISEHNRLYWYRQTLGQGPEFLTYFQNEAQLEKSRLLSDRFSAERPKGSFSTLEIQRTEQGDSAMYLCASSPPQRDGYTFGSGTRLTVV.

This clonotype has a handful of counts. The rearrangement links TRBV7-3 to TRBJ2-1, with 8 bases matching TRBD1. This CDR3 spans 19 amino acids. The J segment lost 4 bases and the V segment lost 2 bases, leaving 16 bases of the junction unmatched. Germline CDR1 reads SGHTA; CDR2 reads FQGTGA. The CDR3 DNA reads as TGTGCCAGCAGCTTAGTTGGGCAGGGGGCTACCTTTTGGTACAATGAGCAGTTCTTC. It encodes CASSLVGQGATFWYNEQFF.

The chain employs TRBV2 and TRBJ1-2; no clear D gene. The germline gives CDR1 SNHLY, CDR2 FYNNEI. V was shortened by 3 bases and J by 2 bases, with 13 bases between the two germline ends. The CDR3 runs 15 residues. CDR3 nucleotides: TGTGCCAGCAGTGAGCAGAACCCCGTGAACTATGGCTACACCTTC. Translated, it gives CASSEQNPVNYGYTF.

The rearrangement uses TRBV18 and TRBJ1-1; 10 bases are shared with TRBD1. The CDR3 loop spans 14 amino acids. J lost 11 bases, V lost 2 bases, and 8 bases had no gene match. Germline V gives CDR1 KGHSH, CDR2 LQKENI. This CDR3 is CASSPGLADRGAFF. For the CDR3, the DNA is TGTGCCAGCTCACCAGGATTGGCGGACAGGGGGGCTTTCTTT.

This chain links TRBV28 with TRBJ2-1, with D possibly TRBD2 on 6 matching bases. The V end lost 6 bases, the J end lost 6 bases, and 21 bases lay between the germline ends. This CDR3 contains 16 residues. Germline V CDR1 and CDR2: MDHEN, SYDVKM. CDR3 sequence reads: CASSPHPPQGLNEQFF. The CDR3 DNA follows: TGTGCCAGCAGCCCCCACCCCCCGCAGGGACTCAATGAGCAGTTCTTC.

DNA of the CDR3: TGTGCCAGCAGCGATCCAGGGGCGAATCAGCCCCAGCATTTT. It is translated as CASSDPGANQPQHF. The rearrangement uses TRBV11-1 and TRBJ1-5, with D perhaps TRBD1 (6 bases). The CDR3 runs 14 residues. CDR1 and CDR2 from the germline V gene are SGHAT and FQDESV (reference sequence). Trimming shortened V by 5 bases and J by 4 bases, and 12 bases separated the two germline ends.

This clonotype was observed a handful of times. The chain employs TRBV10-3 and TRBJ1-1, with TRBD1 identical over 9 bases. Trimming removed 1 base from V and 4 bases from J; junction bases left unmatched: 7. The germline V gene has CDR1 ENHRY and CDR2 SYGVKD. The CDR3 length is 16 residues. The CDR3 coding sequence is TGTGCCATCAGTGAGTTTAGCCCGGGACAGGGCACTGAAGCTTTCTTT. It yields the protein CAISEFSPGQGTEAFF.

J is TRBJ2-5 and V is TRBV19; D may be TRBD2 (6 bases). Trimming left V 5 bases short and J 1 base short, with 11 bases between. The CDR3 covers 14 residues. Germline assignment: CDR1 LNHDA and CDR2 SQIVND (reference sequence). The CDR3 sequence: CASSFGTPQETQYF. CDR3 sequence (DNA): TGTGCCAGTAGTTTCGGGACTCCCCAAGAGACCCAGTACTTC.

The sample holds many counts of this clonotype. The V and J genes are TRBV15 and TRBJ2-6; TRBD1 agrees at 7 bases. The CDR3 length is 17 residues. Germline assignment: CDR1 LNHNV and CDR2 YYDKDF (reference sequence). The V and J ends lost 0 bases and 0 bases, in that order; junction bases with no gene match: 2. The CDR3 sequence: CATSREGDSSGANVLTF. The CDR3 DNA follows: TGTGCCACCAGCAGAGAGGGGGACAGCTCTGGGGCCAACGTCCTGACTTTC.

This sequence joins TRBV5-1 and TRBJ2-1; 10 bases line up with TRBD2. The germline CDR1 and CDR2 sequences are SGHRS and YFSETQ. The CDR3 loop spans 16 amino acids. V was pared by 2 bases and J by 7 bases, with 9 bases of the junction left unmatched. The CDR3 protein is CASSFIAGGLGNEQFF. The DNA of the CDR3 is TGCGCCAGCAGCTTTATAGCGGGAGGTTTAGGGAATGAGCAGTTCTTC.

A few counts support this clonotype. The chain joins TRBV7-6 to TRBJ2-5; D uncertain. V was clipped by 1 base and J by 9 bases, with 12 bases between them. Per germline, CDR1 SGHVS and CDR2 FNYEAQ. The CDR3 covers 13 residues. CDR3 residues: CASSLGARVSQYF. Here the CDR3 DNA reads TGTGCCAGCAGCTTAGGTGCCCGGGTTTCCCAGTACTTC.

This chain connects TRBV5-1 to TRBJ2-3, with D perhaps assigned TRBD1 or TRBD2 (5 bases each). Germline V gene sequence: CDR1 SGHRS, CDR2 YFSETQ. V was pared by 0 bases and J by 2 bases, with 13 bases between. The CDR3 spans 16 residues. CDR3 sequence: CASSLGGATITDTQYF. CDR3 in DNA: TGCGCCAGCAGCTTGGGAGGGGCCACTATCACAGATACGCAGTATTTT.